The rows below give T cell receptor beta chains drawn from one sample of a study of Ad26.COV2.S vaccination and SARS-CoV-2 variants. Only in-frame clones appear in the TCRdb table, and some are missing; sequencing was by immunoSEQ multiplex PCR. Here the sample spans hundreds of thousands of clones, 70% to 90% being singletons. The sample here was peripheral blood, taken in a trial of Ad26.COV2.S vaccine versus placebo. These receptors all stem from a person between 18 and 60 years old who received the Ad26.COV2.S COVID-19 vaccine or a placebo. Each CDR3 is given with its conserved first and last residue. D genes are given only for firm matches. Some rows mark clone size as missing; the rest say once, few, many or name a class of expanded clone.

clone size: .
D gene: .
V gene: TRBV7-8
J gene: TRBJ1-5
CDR3 protein: CASSLTEVRNQPQHF
CDR3 DNA: TGTGCCAGCAGCTTGACAGAGGTTAGGAATCAGCCCCAGCATTTT

clone size: .
D gene: TRBD2
V gene: TRBV24-1
J gene: TRBJ2-3
CDR3 protein: CATSESGGAPDTQYF
CDR3 DNA: TGTGCCACCAGTGAGAGCGGGGGGGCCCCAGATACGCAGTATTTT

clone size: .
D gene: TRBD1
V gene: TRBV12-3/TRBV12-4
J gene: TRBJ1-2
CDR3 protein: CASSLSGGYGYTF
CDR3 DNA: TGTGCCAGCAGTTTGTCAGGGGGCTATGGCTACACCTTC

clone size: few
D gene: .
V gene: TRBV5-1
J gene: TRBJ1-3
CDR3 protein: CASSSPASSGNTIYF
CDR3 DNA: TGCGCCAGCAGTTCGCCAGCGTCCTCTGGAAACACCATATATTTT

clone size: .
D gene: TRBD1
V gene: TRBV9
J gene: TRBJ2-7
CDR3 protein: CASSVGRGGAGEQYF
CDR3 DNA: TGTGCCAGCAGCGTAGGCAGAGGGGGCGCAGGCGAGCAGTACTTC

clone size: .
D gene: TRBD1
V gene: TRBV5-1
J gene: TRBJ2-1
CDR3 protein: CASSLDGTGPYNEQFF
CDR3 DNA: TGCGCCAGCAGCTTGGACGGGACAGGGCCCTACAATGAGCAGTTCTTC

clone size: .
D gene: TRBD2
V gene: TRBV5-6
J gene: TRBJ2-7
CDR3 protein: CASSPLSGRAYEQYF
CDR3 DNA: TGTGCCAGCAGCCCGCTTAGCGGGAGGGCCTACGAGCAGTACTTC

clone size: few
D gene: .
V gene: TRBV14
J gene: TRBJ1-6
CDR3 protein: CASSPVLGGSPLHF
CDR3 DNA: TGTGCCAGCAGCCCGGTCCTGGGGGGTTCACCCCTCCACTTT

clone size: .
D gene: .
V gene: TRBV2
J gene: TRBJ1-2
CDR3 protein: CASRRAAYYGYTF
CDR3 DNA: TGTGCCAGCAGAAGGGCGGCGTACTATGGCTACACCTTC

clone size: .
D gene: TRBD2
V gene: TRBV11-2
J gene: TRBJ2-1
CDR3 protein: CASSLGEGHNEQFF
CDR3 DNA: TGTGCCAGCAGCTTAGGGGAGGGCCACAATGAGCAGTTCTTC

clone size: .
D gene: .
V gene: TRBV13
J gene: TRBJ2-7
CDR3 protein: CASSKRLDHEQYF
CDR3 DNA: TGTGCCAGCAGCAAGAGACTAGACCACGAGCAGTACTTC

clone size: .
D gene: .
V gene: TRBV18
J gene: TRBJ2-5
CDR3 protein: CASSLRGLKQETQYF
CDR3 DNA: TGTGCCAGCTCCCTCCGGGGACTCAAACAAGAGACCCAGTACTTC

clone size: .
D gene: .
V gene: TRBV30
J gene: TRBJ2-3
CDR3 protein: CAWTATDTQYF
CDR3 DNA: TGTGCCTGGACAGCAACGGATACGCAGTATTTT

clone size: .
D gene: .
V gene: TRBV19
J gene: TRBJ1-1
CDR3 protein: CASSSESGSYQAFF
CDR3 DNA: TGTGCCAGTAGTTCCGAAAGCGGCAGCTACCAAGCTTTCTTT

clone size: .
D gene: .
V gene: TRBV11-3
J gene: TRBJ2-2
CDR3 protein: CASSLEGGRRNTGELFF
CDR3 DNA: TGTGCCAGCAGCTTAGAGGGGGGTCGCAGGAACACCGGGGAGCTGTTTTTT

clone size: .
D gene: .
V gene: TRBV19
J gene: TRBJ1-1
CDR3 protein: CASSRSGGMNTEAFF
CDR3 DNA: TGTGCCAGTAGTAGGTCGGGGGGGATGAACACTGAAGCTTTCTTT

clone size: .
D gene: TRBD1
V gene: TRBV5-5
J gene: TRBJ2-7
CDR3 protein: CASSTGQGRGYEQYF
CDR3 DNA: TGTGCCAGCAGCACCGGACAGGGACGAGGGTACGAGCAGTACTTC

clone size: .
D gene: .
V gene: TRBV5-1
J gene: TRBJ2-5
CDR3 protein: CASSSLTGETQYF
CDR3 DNA: TGCGCCAGCAGCTCCTTGACGGGGGAGACCCAGTACTTC

clone size: .
D gene: .
V gene: TRBV21-1
J gene: TRBJ1-6
CDR3 protein: CASSKCPGLPSSYNSPLHF
CDR3 DNA: TGTGCCAGCAGCAAGTGTCCAGGCCTCCCAAGCTCCTATAATTCACCCCTCCACTTT

clone size: few
D gene: TRBD1
V gene: TRBV25-1
J gene: TRBJ1-2
CDR3 protein: CASSGQPGQGWKKYGYTF
CDR3 DNA: TGTGCCAGCAGTGGACAACCGGGACAGGGGTGGAAAAAATATGGCTACACCTTC

clone size: .
D gene: .
V gene: TRBV4-1
J gene: TRBJ2-2
CDR3 protein: CASSPGAPGELFF
CDR3 DNA: TGCGCCAGCAGCCCAGGGGCGCCCGGGGAGCTGTTTTTT

clone size: .
D gene: .
V gene: TRBV5-1
J gene: TRBJ1-5
CDR3 protein: CASSFLTGQPQHF
CDR3 DNA: TGCGCCAGCAGCTTCTTGACGGGTCAGCCCCAGCATTTT

clone size: .
D gene: .
V gene: TRBV7-9
J gene: TRBJ2-5
CDR3 protein: CASSLASQGRIKETQYF
CDR3 DNA: TGTGCCAGCAGCTTAGCTTCGCAGGGCAGGATCAAAGAGACCCAGTACTTC

clone size: .
D gene: TRBD2
V gene: TRBV5-8
J gene: TRBJ2-1
CDR3 protein: CATVTSGRGNEQFF
CDR3 DNA: TGTGCCACGGTGACTAGCGGGAGGGGCAATGAGCAGTTCTTC

clone size: .
D gene: .
V gene: TRBV5-6
J gene: TRBJ2-7
CDR3 protein: CASSLEDRRLYEQYF
CDR3 DNA: TGTGCCAGCAGCTTGGAGGACCGGAGACTATACGAGCAGTACTTC

clone size: .
D gene: .
V gene: TRBV6-5
J gene: TRBJ2-7
CDR3 protein: CASSQTDEQYF
CDR3 DNA: TGTGCCAGCAGCCAAACAGACGAGCAGTACTTC

clone size: .
D gene: .
V gene: TRBV7-2
J gene: TRBJ2-5
CDR3 protein: CASSFRGYQETQYF
CDR3 DNA: TGTGCCAGCAGCTTCCGAGGGTACCAAGAGACCCAGTACTTC

clone size: .
D gene: .
V gene: TRBV7-9
J gene: TRBJ2-2
CDR3 protein: CASSPQGAGELFF
CDR3 DNA: TGTGCCAGCAGCCCCCAGGGAGCCGGGGAGCTGTTTTTT

clone size: few
D gene: .
V gene: TRBV30
J gene: TRBJ2-5
CDR3 protein: CAWLNREETQYF
CDR3 DNA: TGTGCCTGGCTAAACAGGGAAGAGACCCAGTACTTC

clone size: .
D gene: .
V gene: TRBV2
J gene: TRBJ1-3
CDR3 protein: CASSEEGNTIYF
CDR3 DNA: TGTGCCAGCAGTGAAGAGGGAAACACCATATATTTT

clone size: .
D gene: TRBD1
V gene: TRBV5-1
J gene: TRBJ2-5
CDR3 protein: CASSTGQGAVETQYF
CDR3 DNA: TGCGCCAGCAGCACGGGACAGGGGGCTGTAGAGACCCAGTACTTC

clone size: .
D gene: .
V gene: TRBV3-1/TRBV3-2
J gene: TRBJ1-2
CDR3 protein: CASSQEGSRNSYTF
CDR3 DNA: TGTGCCAGCAGCCAAGAGGGGTCCAGAAATAGCTACACCTTC

clone size: .
D gene: .
V gene: TRBV3-1/TRBV3-2
J gene: TRBJ2-2
CDR3 protein: CASSLVTGAGELFF
CDR3 DNA: TGTGCCAGCAGCCTCGTCACGGGGGCCGGGGAGCTGTTTTTT

clone size: .
D gene: .
V gene: TRBV19
J gene: TRBJ1-2
CDR3 protein: CASRNPRGTAYGYTF
CDR3 DNA: TGTGCCAGTAGGAATCCCCGCGGGACGGCCTATGGCTACACCTTC

clone size: .
D gene: .
V gene: TRBV19
J gene: TRBJ1-1
CDR3 protein: CASSMGRGTEAFF
CDR3 DNA: TGTGCCAGTAGTATGGGCAGGGGAACTGAAGCTTTCTTT

clone size: .
D gene: .
V gene: TRBV6-5
J gene: TRBJ1-5
CDR3 protein: CASSRFGGEGQPQHF
CDR3 DNA: TGTGCCAGCAGCCGGTTTGGGGGTGAAGGTCAGCCCCAGCATTTT

clone size: .
D gene: TRBD2
V gene: TRBV5-6
J gene: TRBJ2-7
CDR3 protein: CASSLLTSGTYEQYF
CDR3 DNA: TGTGCCAGCAGCTTGTTAACTAGCGGAACCTACGAGCAGTACTTC